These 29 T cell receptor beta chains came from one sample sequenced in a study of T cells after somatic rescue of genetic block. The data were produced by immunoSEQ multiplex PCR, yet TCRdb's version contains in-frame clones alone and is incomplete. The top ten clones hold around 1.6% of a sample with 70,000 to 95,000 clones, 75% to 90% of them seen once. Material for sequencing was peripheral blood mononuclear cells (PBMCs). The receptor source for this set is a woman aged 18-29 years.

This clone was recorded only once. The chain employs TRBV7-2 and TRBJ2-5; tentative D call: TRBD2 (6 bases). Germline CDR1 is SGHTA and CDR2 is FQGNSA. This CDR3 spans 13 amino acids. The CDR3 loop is CAGGYHIQETQYF. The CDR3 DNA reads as TGTGCGGGGGGATACCACATCCAAGAGACCCAGTACTTC.

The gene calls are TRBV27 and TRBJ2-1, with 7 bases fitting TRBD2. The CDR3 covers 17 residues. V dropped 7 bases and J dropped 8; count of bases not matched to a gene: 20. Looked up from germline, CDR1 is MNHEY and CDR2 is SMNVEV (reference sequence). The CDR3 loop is CASTPSVTGLVFHEQFF. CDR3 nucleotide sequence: TGTGCCAGCACCCCGTCGGTAACCGGACTAGTGTTCCATGAGCAGTTCTTC.

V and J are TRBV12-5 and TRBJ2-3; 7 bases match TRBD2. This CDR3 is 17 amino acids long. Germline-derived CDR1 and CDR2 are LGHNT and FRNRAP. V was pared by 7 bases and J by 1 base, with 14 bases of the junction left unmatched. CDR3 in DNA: TGTGCTAGTGACCATCCAGGAGCGGGAACGGGCACAGATACGCAGTATTTT. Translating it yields CASDHPGAGTGTDTQYF.

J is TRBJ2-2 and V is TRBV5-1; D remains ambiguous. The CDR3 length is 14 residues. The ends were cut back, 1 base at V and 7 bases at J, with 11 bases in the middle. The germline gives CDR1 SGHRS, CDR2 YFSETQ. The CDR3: CASSLSPSDGELFF. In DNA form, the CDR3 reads TGCGCCAGCAGCTTGAGCCCTAGTGACGGGGAGCTGTTTTTT.

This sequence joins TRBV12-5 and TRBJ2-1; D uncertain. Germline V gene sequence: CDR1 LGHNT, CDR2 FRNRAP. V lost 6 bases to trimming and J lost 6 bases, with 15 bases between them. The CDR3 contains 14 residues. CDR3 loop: CASGSGAPRNEQFF. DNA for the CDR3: TGTGCTAGTGGATCAGGCGCCCCTCGCAATGAGCAGTTCTTC.

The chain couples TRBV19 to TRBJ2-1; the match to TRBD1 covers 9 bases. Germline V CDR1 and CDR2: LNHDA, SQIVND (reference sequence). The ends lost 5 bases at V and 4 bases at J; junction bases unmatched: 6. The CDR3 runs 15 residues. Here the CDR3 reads CASSSDRGAYNEQFF. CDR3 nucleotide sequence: TGTGCCAGTAGTTCAGACAGGGGGGCTTACAATGAGCAGTTCTTC.

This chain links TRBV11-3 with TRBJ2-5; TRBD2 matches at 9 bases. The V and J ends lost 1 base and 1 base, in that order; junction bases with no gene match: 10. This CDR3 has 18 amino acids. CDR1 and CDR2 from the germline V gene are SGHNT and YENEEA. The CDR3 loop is CASSLVGTATSGQETQYF. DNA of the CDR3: TGTGCCAGCAGCTTAGTTGGGACAGCGACTAGCGGCCAAGAGACCCAGTACTTC. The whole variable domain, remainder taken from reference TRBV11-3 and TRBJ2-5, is EAGVVQSPRYKIIEKKQPVAFWCNPISGHNTLYWYLQNLGQGPELLIRYENEEAVDDSQLPKDRFSAERLKGVDSTLKIQPAELGDSAVYLCASSLVGTATSGQETQYFGPGTRLLVL.

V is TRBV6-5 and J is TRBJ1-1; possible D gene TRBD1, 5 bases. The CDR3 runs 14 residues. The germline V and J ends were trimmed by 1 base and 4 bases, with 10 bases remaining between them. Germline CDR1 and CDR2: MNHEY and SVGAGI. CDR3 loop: CASSYWGEGTEAFF. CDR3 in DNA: TGTGCCAGCAGTTACTGGGGGGAAGGCACTGAAGCTTTCTTT.

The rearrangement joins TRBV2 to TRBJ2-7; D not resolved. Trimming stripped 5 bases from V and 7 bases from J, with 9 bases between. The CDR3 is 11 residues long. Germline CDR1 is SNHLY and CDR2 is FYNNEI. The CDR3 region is CASSTSREQYF. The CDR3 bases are TGTGCCAGCAGTACGAGTCGGGAGCAGTACTTC.

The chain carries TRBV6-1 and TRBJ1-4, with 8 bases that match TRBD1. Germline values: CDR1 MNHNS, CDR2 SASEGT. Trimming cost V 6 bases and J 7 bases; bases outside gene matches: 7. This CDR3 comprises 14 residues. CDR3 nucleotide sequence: TGTGCCAGCAGGGAACAGGGGGAATCTGAAAAACTGTTTTTT. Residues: CASREQGESEKLFF.

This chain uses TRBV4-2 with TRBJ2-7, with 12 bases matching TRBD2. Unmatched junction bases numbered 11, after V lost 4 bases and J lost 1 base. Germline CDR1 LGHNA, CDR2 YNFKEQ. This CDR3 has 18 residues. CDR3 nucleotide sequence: TGTGCCAGCAGCCCCATCGACCGACTAGCGGGAGAATCCTACGAGCAGTACTTC. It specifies CASSPIDRLAGESYEQYF.

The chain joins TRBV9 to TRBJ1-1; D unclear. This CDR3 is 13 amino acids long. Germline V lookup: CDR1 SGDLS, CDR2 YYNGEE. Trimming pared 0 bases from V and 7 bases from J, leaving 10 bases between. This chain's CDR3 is CASSVGVGVEAFF. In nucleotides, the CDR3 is TGTGCCAGCAGCGTAGGGGTTGGGGTTGAAGCTTTCTTT.

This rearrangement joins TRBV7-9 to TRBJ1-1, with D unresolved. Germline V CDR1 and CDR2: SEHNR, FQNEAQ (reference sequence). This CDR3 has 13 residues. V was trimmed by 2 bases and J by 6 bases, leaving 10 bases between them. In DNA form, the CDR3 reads TGTGCCAGCAGCTTATTAGGGAGGTCTGAAGCTTTCTTT. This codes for CASSLLGRSEAFF. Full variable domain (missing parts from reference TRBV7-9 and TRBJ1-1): DTGVSQNPRHKITKRGQNVTFRCDPISEHNRLYWYRQTLGQGPEFLTYFQNEAQLEKSRLLSDRFSAERPKGSFSTLEIQRTEQGDSAMYLCASSLLGRSEAFFGQGTRLTVV.

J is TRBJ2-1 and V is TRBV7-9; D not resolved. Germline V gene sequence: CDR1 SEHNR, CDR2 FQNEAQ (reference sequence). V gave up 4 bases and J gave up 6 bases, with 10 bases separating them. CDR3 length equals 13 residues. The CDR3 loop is CASSSRPVNEQFF. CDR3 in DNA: TGTGCCAGCAGCTCCCGACCAGTCAATGAGCAGTTCTTC.

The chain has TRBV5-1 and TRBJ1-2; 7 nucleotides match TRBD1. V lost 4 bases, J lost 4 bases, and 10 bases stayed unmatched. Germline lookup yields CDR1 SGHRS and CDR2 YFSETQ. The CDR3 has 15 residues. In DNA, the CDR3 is TGCGCCAGCAGCCCGACAGGGCAAAGGGGCTATGGCTACACCTTC. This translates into CASSPTGQRGYGYTF.

CDR3 residues: CASSAVDTQYF. DNA for the CDR3: TGTGCCAGCAGCGCCGTGGATACGCAGTATTTT. This chain uses TRBV9 with TRBJ2-3; D is ambiguous. Per germline, CDR1 SGDLS and CDR2 YYNGEE. CDR3 length: 11 residues. Trimming removed 3 bases at V and 6 bases at J, with 5 bases between.

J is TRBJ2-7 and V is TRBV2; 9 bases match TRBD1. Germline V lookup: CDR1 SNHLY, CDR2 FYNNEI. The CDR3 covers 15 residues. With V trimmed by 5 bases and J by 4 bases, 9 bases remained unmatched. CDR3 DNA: TGTGCCAGCAGTCCACCCGGGACAGGGCTATACGAGCAGTACTTC. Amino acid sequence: CASSPPGTGLYEQYF.

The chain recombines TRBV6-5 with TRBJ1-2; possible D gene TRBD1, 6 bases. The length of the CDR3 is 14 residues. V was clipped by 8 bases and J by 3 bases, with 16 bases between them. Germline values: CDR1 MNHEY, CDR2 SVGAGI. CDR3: CASCRGGQHYGYTF. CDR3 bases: TGTGCCAGCTGTCGTGGGGGGCAGCACTATGGCTACACCTTC.

In nucleotides, the CDR3 is TGTGCCAGCAGTTTCCTCCACAGGGGCCTGAACACCGGGGAGCTGTTTTTT. Translation gives CASSFLHRGLNTGELFF. The J gene is TRBJ2-2, the V gene TRBV28; 7 bases align to TRBD1. Germline CDR1 MDHEN, CDR2 SYDVKM. The CDR3 totals 17 residues. After removal of 3 bases from V and 1 base from J, the junction contained 8 bases not matched to a gene.

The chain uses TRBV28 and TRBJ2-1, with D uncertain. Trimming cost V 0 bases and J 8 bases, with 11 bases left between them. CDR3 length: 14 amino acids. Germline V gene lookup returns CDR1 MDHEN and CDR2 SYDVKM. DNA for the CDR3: TGTGCCAGCAGTTTATGGGCTACAGCGTATGAGCAGTTCTTC. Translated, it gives CASSLWATAYEQFF.

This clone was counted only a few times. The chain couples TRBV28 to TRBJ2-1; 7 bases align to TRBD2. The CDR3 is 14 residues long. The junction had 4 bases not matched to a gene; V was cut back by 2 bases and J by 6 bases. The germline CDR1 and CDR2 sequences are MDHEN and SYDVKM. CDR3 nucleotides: TGTGCCAGCAGTTTAAAGCCGGGAGGCAATGAGCAGTTCTTC. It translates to CASSLKPGGNEQFF.

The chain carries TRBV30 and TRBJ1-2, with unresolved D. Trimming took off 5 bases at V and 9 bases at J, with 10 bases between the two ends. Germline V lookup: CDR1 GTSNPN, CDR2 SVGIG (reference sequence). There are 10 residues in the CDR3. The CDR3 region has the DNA TGTGCCTGGCTAACCGGGCGCTACACCTTC. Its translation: CAWLTGRYTF.

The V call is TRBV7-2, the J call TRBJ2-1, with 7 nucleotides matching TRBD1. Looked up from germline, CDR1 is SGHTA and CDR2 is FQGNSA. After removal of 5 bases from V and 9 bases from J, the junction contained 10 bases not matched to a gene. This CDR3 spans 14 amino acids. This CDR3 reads CASSPVPGQPEQFF. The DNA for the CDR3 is TGTGCCAGCAGCCCCGTCCCGGGACAGCCTGAGCAGTTCTTC.

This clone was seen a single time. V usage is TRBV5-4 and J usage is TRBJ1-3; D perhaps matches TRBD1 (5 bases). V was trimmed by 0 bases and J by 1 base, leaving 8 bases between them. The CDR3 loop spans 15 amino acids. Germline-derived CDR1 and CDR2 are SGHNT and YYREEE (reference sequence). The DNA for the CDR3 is TGTGCCAGCAGCTTGGCGGGGGTTTCTGGAAACACCATATATTTT. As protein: CASSLAGVSGNTIYF.

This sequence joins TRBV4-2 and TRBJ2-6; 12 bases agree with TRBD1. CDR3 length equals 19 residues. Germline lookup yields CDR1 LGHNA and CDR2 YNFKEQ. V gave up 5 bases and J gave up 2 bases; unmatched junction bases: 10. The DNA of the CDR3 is TGTGCCAGCAGCGCTCCGGGACAGGGGGCGCCCGCTGGGGCCAACGTCCTGACTTTC. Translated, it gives CASSAPGQGAPAGANVLTF.

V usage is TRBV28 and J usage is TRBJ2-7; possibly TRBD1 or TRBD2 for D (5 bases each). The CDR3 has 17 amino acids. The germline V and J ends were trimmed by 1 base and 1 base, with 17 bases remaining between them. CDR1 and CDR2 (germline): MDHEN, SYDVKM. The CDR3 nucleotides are TGTGCCAGCAGTTTATACCGGGGCGCGGTGCCTTCCTACGAGCAGTACTTC. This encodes CASSLYRGAVPSYEQYF.

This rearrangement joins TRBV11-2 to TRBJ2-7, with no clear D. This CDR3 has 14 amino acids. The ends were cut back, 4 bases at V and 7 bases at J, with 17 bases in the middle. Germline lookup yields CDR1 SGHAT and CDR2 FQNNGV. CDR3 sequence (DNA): TGTGCCAGCAGCTCTTCGAGGTCCTCATGGGAGCAGTACTTC. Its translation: CASSSSRSSWEQYF.

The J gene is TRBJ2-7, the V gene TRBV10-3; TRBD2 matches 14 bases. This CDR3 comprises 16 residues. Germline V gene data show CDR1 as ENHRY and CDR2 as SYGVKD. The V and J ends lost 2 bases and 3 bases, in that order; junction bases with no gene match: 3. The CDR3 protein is CAISETGTSGSYEQYF. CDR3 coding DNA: TGTGCCATCAGTGAGACCGGGACTAGCGGGAGCTACGAGCAGTACTTC.

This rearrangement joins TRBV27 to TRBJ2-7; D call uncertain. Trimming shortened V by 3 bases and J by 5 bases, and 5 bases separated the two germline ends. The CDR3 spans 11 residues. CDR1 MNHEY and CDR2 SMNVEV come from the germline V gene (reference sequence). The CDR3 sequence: CASSFGHEQYF. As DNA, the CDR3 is TGTGCCAGCAGTTTCGGGCACGAGCAGTACTTC.